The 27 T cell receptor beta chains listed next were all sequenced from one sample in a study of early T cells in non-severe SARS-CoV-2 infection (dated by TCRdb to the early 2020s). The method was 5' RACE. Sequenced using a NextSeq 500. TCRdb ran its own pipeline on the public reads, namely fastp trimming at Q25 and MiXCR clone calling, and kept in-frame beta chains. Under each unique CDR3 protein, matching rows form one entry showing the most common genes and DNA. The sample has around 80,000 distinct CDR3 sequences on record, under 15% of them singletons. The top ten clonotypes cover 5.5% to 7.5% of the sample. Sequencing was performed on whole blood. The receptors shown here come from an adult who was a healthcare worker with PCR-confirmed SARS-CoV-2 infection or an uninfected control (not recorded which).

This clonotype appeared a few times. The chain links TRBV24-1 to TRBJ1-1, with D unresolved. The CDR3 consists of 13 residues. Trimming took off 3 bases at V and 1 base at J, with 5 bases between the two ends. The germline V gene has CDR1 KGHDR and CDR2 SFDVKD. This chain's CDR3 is CATSDGWNTEAFF. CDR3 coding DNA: TGTGCCACCAGTGATGGGTGGAACACTGAAGCTTTCTTT.

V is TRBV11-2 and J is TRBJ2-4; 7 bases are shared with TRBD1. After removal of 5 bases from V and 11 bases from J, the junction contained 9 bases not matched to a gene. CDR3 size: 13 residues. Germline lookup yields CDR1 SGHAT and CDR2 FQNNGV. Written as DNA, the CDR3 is TGTGCCAGCAGCATCGACAGGGTTTCCGTTCAGTACTTC. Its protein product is CASSIDRVSVQYF. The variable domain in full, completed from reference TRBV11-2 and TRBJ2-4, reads EAGVAQSPRYKIIEKRQSVAFWCNPISGHATLYWYQQILGQGPKLLIQFQNNGVVDDSQLPKDRFSAERLKGVDSTLKIQPAKLEDSAVYLCASSIDRVSVQYFGAGTRLSVL.

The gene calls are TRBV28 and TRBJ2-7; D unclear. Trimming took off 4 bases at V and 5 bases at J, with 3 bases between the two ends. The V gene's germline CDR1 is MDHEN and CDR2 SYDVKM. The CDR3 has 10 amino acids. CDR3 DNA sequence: TGTGCCAGCAGTTCGGACGAGCAGTACTTC. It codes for CASSSDEQYF.

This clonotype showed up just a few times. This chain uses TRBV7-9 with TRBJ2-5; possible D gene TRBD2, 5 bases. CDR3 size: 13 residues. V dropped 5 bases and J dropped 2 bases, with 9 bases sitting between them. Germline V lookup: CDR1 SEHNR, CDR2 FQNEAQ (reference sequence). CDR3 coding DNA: TGTGCCAGCAGCCGGACTCGACAAGAGACCCAGTACTTC. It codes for CASSRTRQETQYF.

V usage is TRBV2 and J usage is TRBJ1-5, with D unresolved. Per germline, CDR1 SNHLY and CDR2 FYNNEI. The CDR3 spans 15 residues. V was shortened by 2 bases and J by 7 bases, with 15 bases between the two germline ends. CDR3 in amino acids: CASSERHSPGQPQHF. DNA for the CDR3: TGTGCCAGCAGTGAAAGGCACAGCCCAGGCCAGCCCCAGCATTTT.

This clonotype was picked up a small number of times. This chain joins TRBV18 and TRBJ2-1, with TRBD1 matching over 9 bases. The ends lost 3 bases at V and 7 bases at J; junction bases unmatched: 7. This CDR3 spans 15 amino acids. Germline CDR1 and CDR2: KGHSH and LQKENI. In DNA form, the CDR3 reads TGTGCCAGCTCACCCGGACAGGGGAAAAGGAATGAGCAGTTCTTC. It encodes CASSPGQGKRNEQFF.

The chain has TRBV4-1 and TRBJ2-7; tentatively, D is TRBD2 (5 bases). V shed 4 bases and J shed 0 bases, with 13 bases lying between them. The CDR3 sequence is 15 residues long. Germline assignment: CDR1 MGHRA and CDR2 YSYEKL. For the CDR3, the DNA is TGCGCCAGCAGCCCGCAGGAGGAGAGCTCCTACGAGCAGTACTTC. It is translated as CASSPQEESSYEQYF.

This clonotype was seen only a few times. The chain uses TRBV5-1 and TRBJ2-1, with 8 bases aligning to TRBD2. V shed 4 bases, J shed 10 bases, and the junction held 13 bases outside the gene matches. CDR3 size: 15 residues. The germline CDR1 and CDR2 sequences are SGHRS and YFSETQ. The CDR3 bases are TGCGCCAGCAGCGTGGGACCTGGACTAGCCAGCGAGCAGTTCTTC. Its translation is CASSVGPGLASEQFF.

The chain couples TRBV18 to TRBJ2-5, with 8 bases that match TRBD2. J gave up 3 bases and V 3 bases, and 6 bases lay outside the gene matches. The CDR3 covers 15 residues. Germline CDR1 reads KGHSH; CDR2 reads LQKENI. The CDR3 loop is CASSPSRRGEETQYF. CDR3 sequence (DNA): TGTGCCAGCTCACCTTCCCGGCGGGGGGAAGAGACCCAGTACTTC.

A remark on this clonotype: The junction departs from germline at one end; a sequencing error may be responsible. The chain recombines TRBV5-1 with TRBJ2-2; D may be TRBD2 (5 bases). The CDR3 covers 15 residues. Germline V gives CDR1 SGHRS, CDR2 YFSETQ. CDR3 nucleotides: TGCGCCAGCGGGGTGACGTCGGGGAACGCCGGGGAGCTGTTTTTT. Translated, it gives CASGVTSGNAGELFF.

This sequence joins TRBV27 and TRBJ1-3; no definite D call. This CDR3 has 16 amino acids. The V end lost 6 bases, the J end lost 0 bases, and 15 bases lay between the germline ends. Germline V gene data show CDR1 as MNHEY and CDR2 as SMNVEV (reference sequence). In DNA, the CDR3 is TGTGCCAGCAGCACCATGATGGGGATCTCTGGAAACACCATATATTTT. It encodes CASSTMMGISGNTIYF.

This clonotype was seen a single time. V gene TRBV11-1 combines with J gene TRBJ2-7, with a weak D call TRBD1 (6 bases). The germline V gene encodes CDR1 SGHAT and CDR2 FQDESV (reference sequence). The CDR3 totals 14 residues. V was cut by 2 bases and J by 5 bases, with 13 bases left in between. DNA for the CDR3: TGTGCCAGCAGCTTAAGGCAGGGGCCCCACGAGCAGTACTTC. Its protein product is CASSLRQGPHEQYF.

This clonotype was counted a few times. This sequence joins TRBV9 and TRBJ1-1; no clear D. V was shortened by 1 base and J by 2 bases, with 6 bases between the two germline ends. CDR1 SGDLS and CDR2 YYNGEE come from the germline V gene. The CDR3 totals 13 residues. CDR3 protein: CASSVSYNTEAFF. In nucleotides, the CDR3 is TGTGCCAGCAGCGTAAGCTACAACACTGAAGCTTTCTTT.

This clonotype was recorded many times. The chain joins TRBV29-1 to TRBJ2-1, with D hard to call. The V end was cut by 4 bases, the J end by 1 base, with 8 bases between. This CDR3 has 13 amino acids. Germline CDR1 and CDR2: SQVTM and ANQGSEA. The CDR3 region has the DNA TGCAGCGTTGGGTCCGGATCCTACAATGAGCAGTTCTTC. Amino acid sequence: CSVGSGSYNEQFF.

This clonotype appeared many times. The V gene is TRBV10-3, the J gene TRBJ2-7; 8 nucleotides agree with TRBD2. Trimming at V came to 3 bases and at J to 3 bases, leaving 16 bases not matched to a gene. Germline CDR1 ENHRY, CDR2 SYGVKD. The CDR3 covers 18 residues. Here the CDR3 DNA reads TGTGCCATCAGTGATTCTGATGTTAGCGGGAAATTTGGCTACGAGCAGTACTTC. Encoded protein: CAISDSDVSGKFGYEQYF.

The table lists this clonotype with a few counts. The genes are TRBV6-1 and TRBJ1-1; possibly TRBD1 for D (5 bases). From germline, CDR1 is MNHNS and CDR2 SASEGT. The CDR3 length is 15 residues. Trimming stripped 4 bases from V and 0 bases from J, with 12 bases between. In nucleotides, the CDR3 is TGTGCCAGCAGTGCAAGGGAGGGGATGAACACTGAAGCTTTCTTT. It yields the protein CASSAREGMNTEAFF.

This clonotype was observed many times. CDR3 amino acids: CASSRQGVHEQYF. For the CDR3, the DNA is TGTGCCAGCTCGAGACAGGGGGTACACGAGCAGTACTTC. The chain links TRBV6-6 to TRBJ2-7; 9 positions match TRBD1. After removal of 8 bases from V and 5 bases from J, the junction contained 7 bases not matched to a gene. Germline V gene lookup returns CDR1 MNHNY and CDR2 SVGAGI (reference sequence). The CDR3 is 13 residues long.

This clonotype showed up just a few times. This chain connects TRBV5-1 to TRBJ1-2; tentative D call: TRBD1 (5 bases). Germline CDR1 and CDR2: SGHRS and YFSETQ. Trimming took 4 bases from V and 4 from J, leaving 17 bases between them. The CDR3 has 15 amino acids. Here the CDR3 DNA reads TGCGCCAGCAGCACGGGGACTTATCAGGCCTATGGCTACACCTTC. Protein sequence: CASSTGTYQAYGYTF. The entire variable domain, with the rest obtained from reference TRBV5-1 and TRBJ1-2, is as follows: KAGVTQTPRYLIKTRGQQVTLSCSPISGHRSVSWYQQTPGQGLQFLFEYFSETQRNKGNFPGRFSGRQFSNSRSEMNVSTLELGDSALYLCASSTGTYQAYGYTFGSGTRLTVV.

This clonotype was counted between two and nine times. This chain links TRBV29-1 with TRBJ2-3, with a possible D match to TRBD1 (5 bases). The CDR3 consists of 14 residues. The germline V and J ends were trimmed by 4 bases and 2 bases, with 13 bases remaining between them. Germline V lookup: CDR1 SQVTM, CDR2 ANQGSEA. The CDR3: CSVVQGRTTDTQYF. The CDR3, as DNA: TGCAGCGTTGTGCAGGGCCGAACCACAGATACGCAGTATTTT.

The CDR3 nucleotides are TGTGCCAGCAGCCTCGACAGTGAAGCTTTCTTT. Its protein product is CASSLDSEAFF. The genes are TRBV7-9 and TRBJ1-1; possibly TRBD1 for D (5 bases). Trimming shortened V by 5 bases and J by 7 bases, and 8 bases separated the two germline ends. CDR1 is SEHNR and CDR2 is FQNEAQ in the germline V gene (reference sequence). There are 11 residues in the CDR3. Full variable domain (remainder filled in from reference TRBV7-9 and TRBJ1-1): DTGVSQNPRHKITKRGQNVTFRCDPISEHNRLYWYRQTLGQGPEFLTYFQNEAQLEKSRLLSDRFSAERPKGSFSTLEIQRTEQGDSAMYLCASSLDSEAFFGQGTRLTVV.

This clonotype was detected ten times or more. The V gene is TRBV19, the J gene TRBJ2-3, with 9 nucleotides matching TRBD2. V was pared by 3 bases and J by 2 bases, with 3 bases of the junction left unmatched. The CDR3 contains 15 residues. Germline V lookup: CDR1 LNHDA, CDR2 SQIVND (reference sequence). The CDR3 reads CASSISGGTTDTQYF. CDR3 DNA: TGTGCCAGTAGTATCAGCGGGGGGACCACAGATACGCAGTATTTT. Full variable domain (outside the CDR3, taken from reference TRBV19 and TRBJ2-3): DGGITQSPKYLFRKEGQNVTLSCEQNLNHDAMYWYRQDPGQGLRLIYYSQIVNDFQKGDIAEGYSVSREKKESFPLTVTSAQKNPTAFYLCASSISGGTTDTQYFGPGTRLTVL.

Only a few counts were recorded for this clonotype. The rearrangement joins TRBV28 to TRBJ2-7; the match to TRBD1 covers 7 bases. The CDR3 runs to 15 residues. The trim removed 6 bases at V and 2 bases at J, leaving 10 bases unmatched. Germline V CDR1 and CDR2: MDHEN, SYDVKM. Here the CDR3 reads CASSSSAGGAYEQYF. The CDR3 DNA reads TGTGCCAGCAGCTCCTCGGCAGGGGGAGCCTACGAGCAGTACTTC.

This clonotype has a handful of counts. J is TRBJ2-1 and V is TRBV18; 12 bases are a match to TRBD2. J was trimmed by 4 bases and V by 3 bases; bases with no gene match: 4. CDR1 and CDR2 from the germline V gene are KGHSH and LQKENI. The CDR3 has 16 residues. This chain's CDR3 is CASSPGTSGPYNEQFF. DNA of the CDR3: TGTGCCAGCTCACCGGGGACTAGCGGGCCGTACAATGAGCAGTTCTTC.

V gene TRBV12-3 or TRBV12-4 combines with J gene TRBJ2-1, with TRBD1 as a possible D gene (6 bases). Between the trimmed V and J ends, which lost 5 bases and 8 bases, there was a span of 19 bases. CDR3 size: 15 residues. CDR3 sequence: CASSPNPTGLDEQFF. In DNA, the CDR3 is TGTGCCAGCAGTCCTAACCCTACAGGGTTGGATGAGCAGTTCTTC.

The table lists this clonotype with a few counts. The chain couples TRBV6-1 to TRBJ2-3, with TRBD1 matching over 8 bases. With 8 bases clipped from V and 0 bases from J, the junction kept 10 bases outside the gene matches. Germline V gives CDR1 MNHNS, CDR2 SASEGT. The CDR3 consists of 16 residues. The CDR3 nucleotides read TGTGCCAGCTCCCGACAGGGGACCACTAGCACAGATACGCAGTATTTT. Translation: CASSRQGTTSTDTQYF.

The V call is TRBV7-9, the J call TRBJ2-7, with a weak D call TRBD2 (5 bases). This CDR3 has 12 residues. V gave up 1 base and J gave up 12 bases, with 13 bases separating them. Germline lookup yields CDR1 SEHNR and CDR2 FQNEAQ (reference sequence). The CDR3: CASSLENGVMYF. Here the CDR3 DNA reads TGTGCCAGCAGCTTAGAGAACGGGGTGATGTACTTC.

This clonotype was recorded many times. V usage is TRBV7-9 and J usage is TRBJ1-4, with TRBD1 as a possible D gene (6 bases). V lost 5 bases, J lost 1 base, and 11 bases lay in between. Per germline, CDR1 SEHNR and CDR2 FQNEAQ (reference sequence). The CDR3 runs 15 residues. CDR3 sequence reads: CASSQNRVTNEKLFF. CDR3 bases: TGTGCCAGCAGCCAGAACAGGGTAACTAATGAAAAACTGTTTTTT.